Presented here are 17 T cell receptor beta chains from one specimen sequenced in a study of T cells after posttransplantation cyclophosphamide. Libraries were prepared by immunoSEQ multiplex PCR; TCRdb keeps only in-frame clonotypes and omits some of them. The sample has some 39,000 clones, none seen only once. Sequencing was carried out using PBMCs. The receptors stem from a girl aged 5 to 17 in good health, CMV-negative, and a related stem cell transplant donor.

This clone was recorded many times. V and J are TRBV4-3 and TRBJ1-3; D is undetermined. The length of the CDR3 is 16 residues. Trimming left V 0 bases short and J 0 bases short, with 9 bases between. Germline V gene data show CDR1 as LGHNA and CDR2 as YSLEER. CDR3 loop: CASSQDSTASGNTIYF. CDR3 sequence (DNA): TGCGCCAGCAGCCAAGATAGTACAGCCTCTGGAAACACCATATATTTT.

This clone has a count of ten or more. The chain links TRBV4-1 to TRBJ2-5; D perhaps matches TRBD2 (5 bases). The V and J ends lost 0 bases and 5 bases respectively, with 10 bases between them. Germline CDR1 and CDR2: MGHRA and YSYEKL. The CDR3 runs 14 residues. In nucleotides, the CDR3 is TGCGCCAGCAGCCAAGATCAACAGCGGGAGACCCAGTACTTC. Protein sequence: CASSQDQQRETQYF.

This clone was counted at least ten times. This chain connects TRBV27 to TRBJ2-1; 8 nucleotides agree with TRBD2. Germline assignment: CDR1 MNHEY and CDR2 SMNVEV (reference sequence). The V and J ends lost 2 bases and 6 bases, in that order; junction bases with no gene match: 3. CDR3 size: 14 residues. The CDR3 sequence: CASSLGGGFNEQFF. CDR3 nucleotides: TGTGCCAGCAGTTTAGGCGGGGGGTTCAATGAGCAGTTCTTC.

This chain uses TRBV11-3 with TRBJ2-1, with a weak D call TRBD2 (7 bases). The CDR3 contains 17 residues. Trimming removed 0 bases from V and 7 bases from J, with 19 bases in between. Germline-derived CDR1 and CDR2 are SGHNT and YENEEA. This chain's CDR3 is CASSLDLLAEGGNEQFF. In DNA form, the CDR3 reads TGTGCCAGCAGCTTAGATCTCCTAGCGGAGGGGGGTAATGAGCAGTTCTTC.

This clone has just a few counts. This chain uses TRBV7-9 with TRBJ1-1; D is undetermined. The CDR3 spans 16 residues. Trimming left V 0 bases short and J 2 bases short, with 13 bases between. Germline values: CDR1 SEHNR, CDR2 FQNEAQ (reference sequence). CDR3: CASSLALGSGNTEAFF. The CDR3 DNA is TGTGCCAGCAGCTTAGCGCTAGGGAGCGGTAACACTGAAGCTTTCTTT.

Many counts were recorded for this clone. This rearrangement joins TRBV10-2 to TRBJ1-2; 7 bases are shared with TRBD1. CDR1 is WSHSY and CDR2 is SAAADI in the germline V gene. The length of the CDR3 is 18 residues. V was pared by 6 bases and J by 1 base, with 17 bases of the junction left unmatched. Here the CDR3 reads CASRGARGANLLNYGYTF. The CDR3 coding sequence is TGCGCCAGCAGGGGCGCCAGGGGGGCCAACTTACTTAACTATGGCTACACCTTC.

The V gene is TRBV9, the J gene TRBJ2-1, with 10 bases fitting TRBD2. V shed 3 bases and J 4 bases; nucleotides not matched to a gene: 10. Germline V gives CDR1 SGDLS, CDR2 YYNGEE. There are 17 residues in the CDR3. CDR3 sequence reads: CASSDRLGLAEYNEQFF. CDR3 DNA: TGTGCCAGCAGCGATCGACTAGGACTAGCGGAATACAATGAGCAGTTCTTC.

This clone has only a few counts. V usage is TRBV6-4 and J usage is TRBJ2-2, with 8 bases matching TRBD1. V was pared by 6 bases and J by 6 bases, with 0 bases of the junction left unmatched. The CDR3 spans 12 residues. Per the germline V gene, CDR1 is MRHNA and CDR2 is SNTAGT. The CDR3 sequence: CASRTGAGELFF. Written as DNA, the CDR3 is TGTGCCAGCAGGACAGGGGCCGGGGAGCTGTTTTTT.

This clone appeared many times. The chain carries TRBV7-9 and TRBJ1-5, with TRBD1 as a possible D gene (6 bases). V lost 6 bases, J lost 5 bases, and 17 bases lay in between. Per germline, CDR1 SEHNR and CDR2 FQNEAQ (reference sequence). This CDR3 spans 15 amino acids. CDR3 amino acids: CASSSEDSLHQPQHF. In nucleotides, the CDR3 is TGTGCCAGCAGTTCCGAGGACAGCCTACATCAGCCCCAGCATTTT.

At least ten counts were recorded for this clone. This rearrangement joins TRBV18 to TRBJ2-7; 8 bases line up with TRBD1. This CDR3 region has 14 residues. Germline loops: CDR1 KGHSH, CDR2 LQKENI. Germline trimming cut 3 bases from V and 3 bases from J; bases unmatched to any gene: 4. Here the CDR3 reads CASSPWTGNYEQYF. CDR3 coding DNA: TGTGCCAGCTCACCTTGGACAGGGAACTACGAGCAGTACTTC.

Ten or more counts support this clone. The chain uses TRBV4-1 and TRBJ2-3; D not certain. The V gene lost 0 bases and the J gene lost 2 bases, with 6 bases spanning the gap. CDR1 MGHRA and CDR2 YSYEKL come from the germline V gene. CDR3 length: 14 residues. The DNA for the CDR3 is TGCGCCAGCAGCCAAGAGAGCTACACAGATACGCAGTATTTT. Translated, it gives CASSQESYTDTQYF.

The sample holds many counts of this clone. The chain couples TRBV27 to TRBJ1-2; no definite D call. V lost 1 base and J lost 5, with 14 bases in between. Germline V CDR1 and CDR2: MNHEY, SMNVEV (reference sequence). The CDR3 sequence is 15 residues long. CDR3 residues: CASSLFSNPRYGYTF. CDR3 sequence (DNA): TGTGCCAGCAGTTTATTTTCCAACCCGCGGTATGGCTACACCTTC.

V is TRBV30 and J is TRBJ1-1; D uncertain. Trimming took 4 bases from V and 11 from J, leaving 14 bases between them. The germline CDR1 and CDR2 sequences are GTSNPN and SVGIG (reference sequence). The CDR3 is made up of 11 amino acids. The CDR3 DNA reads TGTGCCTGGAAAACGGGTTTCTTGGCTTTCTTT. Its translation: CAWKTGFLAFF.

A few counts support this clone. J is TRBJ2-3 and V is TRBV20-1; D ambiguous. Germline V lookup: CDR1 DFQATT, CDR2 SNEGSKA (reference sequence). The CDR3 is made up of 11 amino acids. V lost 1 base and J lost 6, with 5 bases in between. The CDR3: CSARVSDTQYF. CDR3 nucleotides: TGCAGTGCTAGAGTATCGGATACGCAGTATTTT.

This clone has ten or more counts. The chain employs TRBV2 and TRBJ2-7, with no clear D. The ends were cut back, 5 bases at V and 2 bases at J, with 7 bases in the middle. The CDR3 contains 12 residues. Germline assignment: CDR1 SNHLY and CDR2 FYNNEI. DNA for the CDR3: TGTGCCAGCAGTCGGCTAGCCTACGAGCAGTACTTC. It encodes CASSRLAYEQYF. The whole variable domain, filled in from reference TRBV2 and TRBJ2-7, reads EPEVTQTPSHQVTQMGQEVILRCVPISNHLYFYWYRQILGQKVEFLVSFYNNEISEKSEIFDDQFSVERPDGSNFTLKIRSTKLEDSAMYFCASSRLAYEQYFGPGTRLTVT.

This clone was recorded a few times. The chain has TRBV28 and TRBJ2-7; D remains ambiguous. Germline lookup yields CDR1 MDHEN and CDR2 SYDVKM. Trimming left V 6 bases short and J 1 base short, with 4 bases between. The CDR3 runs 11 residues. CDR3 loop: CASSTSYEQYF. The CDR3 DNA sequence: TGTGCCAGCAGCACTTCCTACGAGCAGTACTTC.

The V and J genes are TRBV5-6 and TRBJ2-5, with TRBD2 identical over 11 bases. V dropped 3 bases and J dropped 1; count of bases not matched to a gene: 8. CDR1 and CDR2 from the germline V gene are SGHDT and YYEEEE. CDR3 length: 17 amino acids. The CDR3 nucleotides read TGTGCCAGCAGCTATCTGAAAACTAGCGGGAGCCAAGAGACCCAGTACTTC. It encodes CASSYLKTSGSQETQYF. The full variable domain, completed using reference TRBV5-6 and TRBJ2-5, is DAGVTQSPTHLIKTRGQQVTLRCSPKSGHDTVSWYQQALGQGPQFIFQYYEEEERQRGNFPDRFSGHQFPNYSSELNVNALLLGDSALYLCASSYLKTSGSQETQYFGPGTRLLVL.